Each of the 20 T cell receptor beta chains below was sequenced from the same sample in a study of control samples from healthy donors and cancer patients. The data were produced by immunoSEQ multiplex PCR, yet TCRdb's version contains in-frame clones alone and is incomplete. The repertoire holds some 96,000 clones, with 85% to 95% as singletons. The sample consisted of blood. These receptors came from a man younger than 30 in good health.

The rearrangement links TRBV6-5 to TRBJ2-7; D not certain. V was cut by 6 bases and J by 1 base, with 10 bases left in between. This CDR3 is built from 13 residues. The germline V gene has CDR1 MNHEY and CDR2 SVGAGI. CDR3 sequence (DNA): TGTGCCAGCAGCAAAACGGAATCCTACGAGCAGTACTTC. It specifies CASSKTESYEQYF.

In DNA form, the CDR3 reads TGTGCCAGCAGCCGGAACAGTGTCGCCTACGAGCAGTACTTC. It encodes CASSRNSVAYEQYF. The chain employs TRBV14 and TRBJ2-7; D not resolved. Germline-derived CDR1 and CDR2 are SGHDN and FVKESK. The CDR3 spans 14 residues. The V end was cut by 4 bases, the J end by 2 bases, with 12 bases between. Filled out from reference TRBV14 and TRBJ2-7, the complete variable domain reads EAGVTQFPSHSVIEKGQTVTLRCDPISGHDNLYWYRRVMGKEIKFLLHFVKESKQDESGMPNNRFLAERTGGTYSTLKVQPAELEDSGVYFCASSRNSVAYEQYFGPGTRLTVT.

The gene calls are TRBV13 and TRBJ2-1; unclear D gene. The CDR3 contains 16 residues. The germline CDR1 and CDR2 sequences are PRHDT and FYEKMQ (reference sequence). V was clipped by 5 bases and J by 1 base, with 15 bases between them. This chain's CDR3 is CASSPPTGPSYNEQFF. The CDR3 region has the DNA TGTGCCAGCAGCCCCCCCACCGGGCCTTCCTACAATGAGCAGTTCTTC.

The chain employs TRBV2 and TRBJ2-7; 10 bases are shared with TRBD1. The CDR3 consists of 15 residues. Germline V gives CDR1 SNHLY, CDR2 FYNNEI. J lost 2 bases, V lost 7 bases, and 8 bases had no gene match. CDR3: CASKLGQGGTYEQYF. The CDR3 coding sequence is TGTGCCAGCAAGCTCGGACAGGGGGGGACCTACGAGCAGTACTTC.

J is TRBJ2-7 and V is TRBV20-1, with a weak D call TRBD2 (7 bases). Trimming left V 3 bases short and J 2 bases short, with 17 bases between. This CDR3 comprises 15 residues. Germline CDR1 is DFQATT and CDR2 is SNEGSKA (reference sequence). The CDR3: CSASRVGGRPYEQYF. The DNA of the CDR3 is TGCAGTGCTAGTCGAGTGGGGGGGCGCCCCTACGAGCAGTACTTC.

The chain carries TRBV4-1 and TRBJ2-1, with D possibly TRBD1 on 6 matching bases. CDR1 is MGHRA, CDR2 YSYEKL, per germline. V dropped 0 bases and J dropped 3 bases, with 12 bases sitting between them. This CDR3 region has 16 residues. The DNA of the CDR3 is TGCGCCAGCAGCCAAGAAGGACAGAGAATCTACAATGAGCAGTTCTTC. Translated, it gives CASSQEGQRIYNEQFF.

The rearrangement joins TRBV6-2 or TRBV6-3 to TRBJ1-1, with D possibly TRBD1 on 5 matching bases. Germline CDR1 is MNHEY and CDR2 is SVGEGT. This CDR3 has 14 amino acids. With 2 bases removed from V and 1 base from J, the gap between germline ends came to 8 bases. CDR3 nucleotide sequence: TGTGCCAGCAGTTACGTACAGGAGAACACTGAAGCTTTCTTT. This encodes CASSYVQENTEAFF.

The chain is built from TRBV6-5 and TRBJ1-4; TRBD1 aligns across 9 bases. The CDR3 length is 15 residues. Trimming cost V 6 bases and J 8 bases; bases outside gene matches: 10. Germline CDR1 MNHEY, CDR2 SVGAGI. CDR3 sequence reads: CASRFTGTGLEKLFF. Written as DNA, the CDR3 is TGTGCCAGCAGGTTTACCGGGACAGGGTTAGAAAAACTGTTTTTT.

The gene calls are TRBV7-2 and TRBJ2-7; 7 bases are a match to TRBD2. Germline CDR1 and CDR2: SGHTA and FQGNSA. The V segment lost 4 bases and the J segment 7 bases; nucleotides outside the gene matches: 10. The CDR3 spans 14 residues. CDR3 sequence reads: CASSSRWTRSEQYF. The CDR3 DNA reads TGTGCCAGCAGCTCTCGCTGGACTAGGAGTGAGCAGTACTTC.

The chain recombines TRBV27 with TRBJ2-4; no clear D gene. V was clipped by 5 bases and J by 11 bases, with 16 bases between them. CDR3 length equals 13 residues. Germline V gene data show CDR1 as MNHEY and CDR2 as SMNVEV (reference sequence). Written as DNA, the CDR3 is TGTGCCAGCAGTCCTTCTTGGGCCGGCGTTCAGTACTTC. Translation: CASSPSWAGVQYF.

The V call is TRBV19, the J call TRBJ1-5, with 7 nucleotides matching TRBD1. The V and J ends lost 5 bases and 2 bases, in that order; junction bases with no gene match: 9. CDR3 length: 16 amino acids. Germline CDR1 is LNHDA and CDR2 is SQIVND (reference sequence). The CDR3 DNA sequence: TGTGCCAGTAGTGGGCACAGGGGACGAGGCAATCAGCCCCAGCATTTT. This translates into CASSGHRGRGNQPQHF.

J is TRBJ2-3 and V is TRBV5-5; D is perhaps TRBD1 (5 bases). CDR1 and CDR2 (germline): SGHKS, YYEKEE (reference sequence). The ends were cut back, 0 bases at V and 3 bases at J, with 14 bases in the middle. CDR3 length: 16 residues. The CDR3 DNA is TGTGCCAGCAGCTTGGATATAGGGGTAGGGACAGATACGCAGTATTTT. It yields the protein CASSLDIGVGTDTQYF. The variable domain in full, completed from reference TRBV5-5 and TRBJ2-3, reads DAGVTQSPTHLIKTRGQQVTLRCSPISGHKSVSWYQQVLGQGPQFIFQYYEKEERGRGNFPDRFSARQFPNYSSELNVNALLLGDSALYLCASSLDIGVGTDTQYFGPGTRLTVL.

This chain uses TRBV7-6 with TRBJ2-1; 7 bases map to TRBD2. Germline V gives CDR1 SGHVS, CDR2 FNYEAQ. Trimming took 2 bases from V and 7 from J; bases not matched to a gene: 14. The CDR3 runs to 17 residues. The CDR3: CASSLRVAGPRGNEQFF. The CDR3 DNA is TGTGCCAGCAGCTTACGGGTAGCGGGCCCTCGGGGGAATGAGCAGTTCTTC.

V and J are TRBV13 and TRBJ1-2; D unresolved. The CDR3 length is 15 residues. CDR1 is PRHDT and CDR2 is FYEKMQ in the germline V gene (reference sequence). V lost 6 bases and J 6 bases, leaving 20 bases between the germline ends. CDR3 bases: TGTGCCAGCAGAAATCGCGGGGAGGCTAGTAATGGCTACACCTTC. As protein: CASRNRGEASNGYTF.

The chain employs TRBV30 and TRBJ1-5; D is undetermined. V was cut by 0 bases and J by 5 bases, with 8 bases left in between. Germline CDR1 and CDR2: GTSNPN and SVGIG (reference sequence). The CDR3 spans 13 residues. CDR3 loop: CAWSVKGYQPQHF. CDR3 in DNA: TGTGCCTGGAGTGTAAAAGGATATCAGCCCCAGCATTTT. Full variable domain (missing parts from reference TRBV30 and TRBJ1-5): SQTIHQWPATLVQPVGSPLSLECTVEGTSNPNLYWYRQAAGRGLQLLFYSVGIGQISSEVPQNLSASRPQDRQFILSSKKLLLSDSGFYLCAWSVKGYQPQHFGDGTRLSIL.

This chain links TRBV9 with TRBJ2-1; D perhaps matches TRBD2 (5 bases). Trimming took 3 bases from V and 5 from J, leaving 21 bases between them. CDR1 and CDR2 from the germline V gene are SGDLS and YYNGEE. CDR3 length: 17 residues. CDR3: CASSATPLVNDNNEQFF. Here the CDR3 DNA reads TGTGCCAGCAGCGCCACCCCACTAGTTAATGACAACAATGAGCAGTTCTTC.

The V and J genes are TRBV5-4 and TRBJ2-3; unclear D gene. This CDR3 contains 13 residues. CDR1 SGHNT and CDR2 YYREEE come from the germline V gene (reference sequence). Trimming shortened V by 7 bases and J by 3 bases, and 12 bases separated the two germline ends. CDR3 sequence: CASSTYGTDTQYF. The CDR3 region has the DNA TGTGCCAGCTCCACCTATGGGACAGATACGCAGTATTTT.

This clone was recorded only once. This sequence joins TRBV10-1 and TRBJ1-2; D perhaps matches TRBD1 (6 bases). Deletions cut 6 bases from V and 8 bases from J, with 16 bases between. In germline, CDR1 is WNHNN, CDR2 SYGVQD (reference sequence). This CDR3 has 13 residues. The CDR3 reads CASSPTGSGGYTF. DNA for the CDR3: TGCGCCAGCAGCCCCACAGGGAGCGGCGGCTACACCTTC.

The genes are TRBV7-6 and TRBJ2-3; D uncertain. The CDR3 is 16 amino acids. The germline V and J ends were trimmed by 2 bases and 0 bases, with 12 bases remaining between them. The germline CDR1 and CDR2 sequences are SGHVS and FNYEAQ. CDR3 nucleotide sequence: TGTGCCAGCAGCTTAACTTCGGGCCTAAGCACAGATACGCAGTATTTT. This sequence encodes CASSLTSGLSTDTQYF.

This chain joins TRBV6-2 or TRBV6-3 and TRBJ1-1; D is ambiguous. Germline CDR1 is MNHEY and CDR2 is SVGEGT. The CDR3 extends over 14 amino acids. V was shortened by 2 bases and J by 10 bases, with 17 bases between the two germline ends. The CDR3 DNA is TGTGCCAGCAGTTACGTGATGGAGTTACGGTTAGCTTTCTTT. Amino acids: CASSYVMELRLAFF.